One and the same sample provided the 27 T cell receptor beta chains below, sequenced in a study of cytomegalovirus exposure and HLA in healthy donors. The primer mix had 60 Vbeta and 13 Jbeta primers. Sequenced by immunoSEQ multiplex PCR; TCRdb stores in-frame clones only, minus some. There are approximately 130,000 clones in the sample; around 85% occur only once, and 6.7% lies in the top ten. The specimen was PBMCs. These receptors originate from a woman aged 30 to 39 in good health and CMV-seropositive.

This sequence joins TRBV6-1 and TRBJ1-6; TRBD1 aligns across 8 bases. The CDR3 is 14 residues long. V trimming: 4 bases; J trimming: 7 bases; junction bases outside the gene matches: 3. Germline CDR1 reads MNHNS; CDR2 reads SASEGT. The CDR3: CASSADRGNSPLHF. The DNA for the CDR3 is TGTGCCAGCAGTGCCGACAGGGGAAATTCACCCCTCCACTTT.

The count of this clone is one. The genes are TRBV27 and TRBJ2-3; 11 positions match TRBD1. The CDR3 has 15 residues. Trimming at V came to 4 bases and at J to 3 bases, leaving 3 bases not matched to a gene. Germline assignment: CDR1 MNHEY and CDR2 SMNVEV (reference sequence). The CDR3 DNA is TGTGCCAGCAGTTGGGGGACAGGGGGAACAGATACGCAGTATTTT. Its translation: CASSWGTGGTDTQYF.

This chain links TRBV5-1 with TRBJ1-2; no clear D gene. Germline V gene sequence: CDR1 SGHRS, CDR2 YFSETQ. The CDR3 spans 15 residues. V gave up 7 bases and J gave up 1 base, with 17 bases separating them. The CDR3 reads CASGDSGSGNYGYTF. The CDR3 nucleotides are TGCGCCAGCGGAGACTCGGGTTCGGGTAACTATGGCTACACCTTC.

The chain has TRBV27 and TRBJ2-4; D is unresolved. CDR1 MNHEY and CDR2 SMNVEV come from the germline V gene (reference sequence). The CDR3 spans 11 residues. Between the trimmed V and J ends, which lost 4 bases and 6 bases, there was a span of 4 bases. The CDR3 bases are TGTGCCAGCAGTTCCTTAAACATTCAGTACTTC. Encoded protein: CASSSLNIQYF.

The chain carries TRBV9 and TRBJ2-3, with D hard to call. Trimming removed 0 bases at V and 0 bases at J, with 8 bases between. This CDR3 spans 15 amino acids. CDR1 is SGDLS and CDR2 is YYNGEE in the germline V gene. The CDR3 DNA reads TGTGCCAGCAGCGTAGACGGCAGGAGCACAGATACGCAGTATTTT. This translates into CASSVDGRSTDTQYF. Supplemented by reference TRBV9 and TRBJ2-3, the full variable domain reads DSGVTQTPKHLITATGQRVTLRCSPRSGDLSVYWYQQSLDQGLQFLIQYYNGEERAKGNILERFSAQQFPDLHSELNLSSLELGDSALYFCASSVDGRSTDTQYFGPGTRLTVL.

DNA for the CDR3: TGTGCCAGTAGTAGGGACAGGGAGTATCAGCCCCAGCATTTT. It specifies CASSRDREYQPQHF. The rearrangement joins TRBV19 to TRBJ1-5; 9 positions agree with TRBD1. The germline V gene encodes CDR1 LNHDA and CDR2 SQIVND (reference sequence). The CDR3 totals 14 residues. The junction had 3 bases not matched to a gene; V was cut back by 4 bases and J by 5 bases.

This clone was detected only once. The DNA for the CDR3 is TGTGCCAGCAGCCAGAGGGGACAGGGGGGTTCACGGGCCTGGAGTGAAAAACTGTTTTTT. As protein: CASSQRGQGGSRAWSEKLFF. The chain recombines TRBV7-3 with TRBJ1-4; 11 bases are shared with TRBD1. Losses at the gene ends were 5 bases for V and 7 bases for J; bases not matched to a gene: 21. In germline, CDR1 is SGHTA, CDR2 FQGTGA. The CDR3 has 20 residues.

V and J are TRBV28 and TRBJ2-2; 9 positions agree with TRBD1. The CDR3 contains 14 residues. The V gene end was trimmed by 10 bases and the J gene end by 5 bases; junction bases not matched to a gene: 8. CDR1 is MDHEN and CDR2 is SYDVKM in the germline V gene. CDR3 amino acids: CATLDRGRTGELFF. The CDR3 DNA sequence: TGTGCCACCCTGGACAGGGGAAGGACCGGGGAGCTGTTTTTT.

The chain is built from TRBV9 and TRBJ2-7; 7 bases align to TRBD2. Trimming took 0 bases from V and 3 from J; bases not matched to a gene: 15. The CDR3 has 18 amino acids. Germline loops: CDR1 SGDLS, CDR2 YYNGEE. The CDR3 loop reads CASSVGIAAGATGYEQYF. The CDR3 DNA is TGTGCCAGCAGCGTAGGAATAGCTGCGGGAGCGACGGGCTACGAGCAGTACTTC.

This clone was found a few times. The genes are TRBV4-1 and TRBJ2-7, with 10 bases matching TRBD2. Trimming at V came to 0 bases and at J to 5 bases, leaving 4 bases not matched to a gene. Per the germline V gene, CDR1 is MGHRA and CDR2 is YSYEKL. This CDR3 spans 15 amino acids. CDR3 residues: CASSQDLTSGDEQYF. The DNA of the CDR3 is TGCGCCAGCAGCCAAGATCTCACTAGCGGGGACGAGCAGTACTTC.

CDR3: CASSPGQNYNEQFF. The CDR3 nucleotides are TGCGCCAGCAGCCCCGGACAAAATTACAATGAGCAGTTCTTC. The chain recombines TRBV5-1 with TRBJ2-1; D perhaps matches TRBD1 (5 bases). The germline V gene encodes CDR1 SGHRS and CDR2 YFSETQ. CDR3 length: 14 residues. V lost 4 bases and J 4 bases, leaving 12 bases between the germline ends. The full variable domain, completed using reference TRBV5-1 and TRBJ2-1, is KAGVTQTPRYLIKTRGQQVTLSCSPISGHRSVSWYQQTPGQGLQFLFEYFSETQRNKGNFPGRFSGRQFSNSRSEMNVSTLELGDSALYLCASSPGQNYNEQFFGPGTRLTVL.

The chain couples TRBV5-1 to TRBJ2-5; 7 bases are a match to TRBD2. J lost 5 bases, V lost 5 bases, and 6 bases had no gene match. This CDR3 has 13 residues. Germline CDR1 reads SGHRS; CDR2 reads YFSETQ. The DNA of the CDR3 is TGCGCCAGCAGTCCGGGACTAACGGAGACCCAGTACTTC. Its translation: CASSPGLTETQYF.

The chain has TRBV28 and TRBJ2-7; 10 nucleotides agree with TRBD2. Looked up from germline, CDR1 is MDHEN and CDR2 is SYDVKM. The CDR3 loop spans 16 amino acids. V gave up 2 bases and J gave up 4 bases; unmatched junction bases: 8. CDR3 loop: CASSLDRSSGSYEQYF. DNA for the CDR3: TGTGCCAGCAGTTTAGATCGGTCTAGCGGGAGTTACGAGCAGTACTTC.

This clone came up a few times. The rearrangement links TRBV9 to TRBJ2-2; possibly TRBD2 for D (5 bases). V shed 4 bases and J shed 1 base, with 11 bases lying between them. This CDR3 comprises 15 residues. The germline V gene has CDR1 SGDLS and CDR2 YYNGEE. The CDR3 region is CASSKDLLNTGELFF. The CDR3 coding sequence is TGTGCCAGCAGCAAGGACTTGCTGAACACCGGGGAGCTGTTTTTT.

This clone was recorded once. Within the sample, other DNA sequences also encode this same CDR3. The V and J genes are TRBV6-4 and TRBJ1-2; no reliable D call. The ends were cut back, 0 bases at V and 0 bases at J, with 8 bases in the middle. CDR3 length: 15 residues. CDR1 is MRHNA and CDR2 is SNTAGT in the germline V gene. CDR3 sequence: CASSDSGRPNYGYTF. CDR3 in DNA: TGTGCCAGCAGTGACTCAGGCAGGCCTAACTATGGCTACACCTTC.

The V gene is TRBV30, the J gene TRBJ1-2, with 7 bases fitting TRBD1. The CDR3 length is 14 residues. Germline V CDR1 and CDR2: GTSNPN, SVGIG (reference sequence). V lost 2 bases and J lost 8; bases outside the gene matches: 11. The CDR3 protein is CAWSFGQAQGGYTF. The CDR3 DNA reads TGTGCCTGGAGTTTTGGACAGGCGCAGGGAGGCTACACCTTC.

V usage is TRBV7-3 and J usage is TRBJ2-1; 15 positions agree with TRBD2. CDR1 SGHTA and CDR2 FQGTGA come from the germline V gene. The trim removed 2 bases at V and 7 bases at J, leaving 6 bases unmatched. CDR3 size: 17 residues. The CDR3 loop is CASSLGEGLAGGNEQFF. CDR3 nucleotide sequence: TGTGCCAGCAGCTTAGGGGAGGGACTAGCGGGGGGTAATGAGCAGTTCTTC.

V usage is TRBV28 and J usage is TRBJ1-4, with D maybe TRBD1 (5 bases). The germline gives CDR1 MDHEN, CDR2 SYDVKM. This CDR3 is built from 13 residues. The V gene lost 2 bases and the J gene lost 13 bases, with 14 bases spanning the gap. The CDR3 DNA is TGTGCCAGCAGTTTACCCTCGGGGGTAAGACTGTTTTTT. Amino acid sequence: CASSLPSGVRLFF.

Remarks on this clone: Other nucleotide sequences from this sample produce the same CDR3. The V call is TRBV9, the J call TRBJ2-3, with TRBD2 matching over 10 bases. CDR3 size: 14 residues. The germline gives CDR1 SGDLS, CDR2 YYNGEE. The ends lost 2 bases at V and 4 bases at J; junction bases unmatched: 1. The chain's CDR3 is CASSVSGGADTQYF. In DNA, the CDR3 is TGTGCCAGCAGCGTGAGCGGGGGGGCAGATACGCAGTATTTT.

The CDR3 DNA sequence: TGTGCCAGCAGCTTGGAACTGAGAGGGGGCTACACCTTC. Translation gives CASSLELRGGYTF. The genes are TRBV5-5 and TRBJ1-2; no clear D gene. CDR1 SGHKS and CDR2 YYEKEE come from the germline V gene (reference sequence). Trimming removed 0 bases at V and 8 bases at J, with 11 bases between. The CDR3 totals 13 residues.

This chain joins TRBV5-1 and TRBJ2-2; 10 nucleotides line up with TRBD1. There are 13 residues in the CDR3. Germline trimming cut 8 bases from V and 3 bases from J; bases unmatched to any gene: 1. Germline CDR1 reads SGHRS; CDR2 reads YFSETQ. CDR3 DNA sequence: TGCGCCAGTGGGACAGGGGACACCGGGGAGCTGTTTTTT. Amino acid sequence: CASGTGDTGELFF.

This clone occurred once. V usage is TRBV2 and J usage is TRBJ1-2; D uncertain. Trimming took off 4 bases at V and 7 bases at J, with 19 bases between the two ends. In germline, CDR1 is SNHLY, CDR2 FYNNEI. The CDR3 is 15 residues long. This CDR3 is CASSASTPGRAGYTF. In DNA form, the CDR3 reads TGTGCCAGCAGTGCTAGTACACCCGGGAGGGCTGGCTACACCTTC.

The rearrangement links TRBV5-1 to TRBJ2-1, with D possibly being TRBD1 (6 bases). Germline CDR1 SGHRS, CDR2 YFSETQ. CDR3 length: 15 amino acids. Trimming removed 4 bases from V and 3 bases from J, with 14 bases in between. The CDR3 loop is CASSIRDTLYNEQFF. The DNA of the CDR3 is TGCGCCAGCAGCATCCGGGACACCCTCTACAATGAGCAGTTCTTC. Variable domain in full (rest from reference TRBV5-1 and TRBJ2-1): KAGVTQTPRYLIKTRGQQVTLSCSPISGHRSVSWYQQTPGQGLQFLFEYFSETQRNKGNFPGRFSGRQFSNSRSEMNVSTLELGDSALYLCASSIRDTLYNEQFFGPGTRLTVL.

This chain joins TRBV10-3 and TRBJ1-6; D call uncertain. This CDR3 has 13 amino acids. The germline V and J ends were trimmed by 8 bases and 5 bases, with 10 bases remaining between them. In germline, CDR1 is ENHRY, CDR2 SYGVKD. The CDR3 here is CAIRLRDNSPLHF. In nucleotides, the CDR3 is TGTGCCATCCGCCTGCGGGATAATTCACCCCTCCACTTT.

This chain uses TRBV5-1 with TRBJ2-2; a possible D gene is TRBD1 (6 bases). The V end lost 4 bases, the J end lost 1 base, and 8 bases lay between the germline ends. This CDR3 comprises 14 residues. Per the germline V gene, CDR1 is SGHRS and CDR2 is YFSETQ. CDR3 sequence (DNA): TGCGCCAGCAGCCCGGGACAGAACACCGGGGAGCTGTTTTTT. Its translation is CASSPGQNTGELFF. Looking up the rest from reference TRBV5-1 and TRBJ2-2 gives the full variable domain: KAGVTQTPRYLIKTRGQQVTLSCSPISGHRSVSWYQQTPGQGLQFLFEYFSETQRNKGNFPGRFSGRQFSNSRSEMNVSTLELGDSALYLCASSPGQNTGELFFGEGSRLTVL.

This clone has only a few counts. The chain employs TRBV7-6 and TRBJ2-7; D might be TRBD2 (7 bases). Germline CDR1 is SGHVS and CDR2 is FNYEAQ. The V and J ends lost 6 bases and 2 bases respectively, with 17 bases between them. This CDR3 contains 15 residues. The CDR3 loop reads CASSPEGGGTYEQYF. The CDR3 DNA follows: TGTGCCAGCAGTCCTGAAGGGGGGGGGACCTACGAGCAGTACTTC.

The sample holds a few counts of this clone. The CDR3 reads CASSNRGFDTEAFF. The DNA for the CDR3 is TGTGCCAGCAGTAACAGGGGATTCGACACTGAAGCTTTCTTT. V gene TRBV6-5 combines with J gene TRBJ1-1, with 7 positions matching TRBD1. J gave up 3 bases and V 5 bases, and 6 bases lay outside the gene matches. Germline V gene data show CDR1 as MNHEY and CDR2 as SVGAGI. The length of the CDR3 is 14 residues.